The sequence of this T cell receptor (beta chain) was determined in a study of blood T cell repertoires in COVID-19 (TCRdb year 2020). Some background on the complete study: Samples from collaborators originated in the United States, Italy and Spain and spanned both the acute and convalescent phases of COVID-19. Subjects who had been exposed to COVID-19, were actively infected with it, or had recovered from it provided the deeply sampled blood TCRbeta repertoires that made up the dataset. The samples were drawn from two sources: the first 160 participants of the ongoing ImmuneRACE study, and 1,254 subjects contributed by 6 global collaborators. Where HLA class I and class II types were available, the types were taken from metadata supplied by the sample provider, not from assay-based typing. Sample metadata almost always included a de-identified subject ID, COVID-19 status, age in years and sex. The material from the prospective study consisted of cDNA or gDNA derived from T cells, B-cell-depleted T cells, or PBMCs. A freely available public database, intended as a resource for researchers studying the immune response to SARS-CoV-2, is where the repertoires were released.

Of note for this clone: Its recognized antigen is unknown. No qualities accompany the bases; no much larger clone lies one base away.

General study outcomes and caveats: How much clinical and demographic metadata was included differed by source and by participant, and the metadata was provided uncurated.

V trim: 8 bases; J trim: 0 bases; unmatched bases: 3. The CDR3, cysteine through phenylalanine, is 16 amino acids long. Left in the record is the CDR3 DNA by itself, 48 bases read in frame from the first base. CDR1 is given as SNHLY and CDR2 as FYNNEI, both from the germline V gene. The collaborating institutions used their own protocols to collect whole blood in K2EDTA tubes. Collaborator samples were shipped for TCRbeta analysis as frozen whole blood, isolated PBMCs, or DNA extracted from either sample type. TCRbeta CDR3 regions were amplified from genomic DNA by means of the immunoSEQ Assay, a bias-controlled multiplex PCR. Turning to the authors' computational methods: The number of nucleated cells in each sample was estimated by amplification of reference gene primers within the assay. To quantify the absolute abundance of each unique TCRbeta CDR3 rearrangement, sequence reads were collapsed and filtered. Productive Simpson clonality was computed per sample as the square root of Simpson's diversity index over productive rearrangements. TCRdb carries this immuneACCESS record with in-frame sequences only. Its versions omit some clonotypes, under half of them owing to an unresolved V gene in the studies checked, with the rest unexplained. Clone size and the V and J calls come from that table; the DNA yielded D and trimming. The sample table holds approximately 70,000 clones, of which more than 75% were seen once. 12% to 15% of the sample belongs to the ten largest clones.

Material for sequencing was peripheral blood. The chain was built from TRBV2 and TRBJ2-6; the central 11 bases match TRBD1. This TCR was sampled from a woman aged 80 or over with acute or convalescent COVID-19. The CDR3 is CASAGTGGSGANVLTF. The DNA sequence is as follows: TGTGCCAGCGCTGGGACAGGGGGCTCTGGGGCCAACGTCCTGACTTTC.